This TCR beta chain was recorded in a study of blood T cell repertoires in COVID-19. Overall study context: T cells, B-cell-depleted T cells, or PBMCs provided the cDNA or gDNA that served as material.

Trimming removed 2 bases from V and 5 bases from J; junction bases left unmatched: 5. The CDR3 has 14 amino acids. Germline CDR1 is GTSNPN and CDR2 is SVGIG (reference sequence). Original data processing: Using reference gene primer amplification, nucleated cell counts were estimated. TCRdb's table, derived via immunoSEQ multiplex PCR, lists solely in-frame clones and lacks some. That table gives V, J and clone size, and the DNA gave D and trimming. The sample lists more than 140,000 clones; roughly 88% were seen once. The chain carries TRBV30 and TRBJ2-1, with TRBD2 identical over 8 bases. The sample taken for sequencing was peripheral blood. The sequence came from a woman aged 45-60 years in a cohort sampled during active or convalescent COVID-19. The CDR3 DNA sequence: TGTGCCTGGAGTCAGGGGCGGGGGGACAATGAGCAGTTCTTC. It translates to CAWSQGRGDNEQFF.